The present T cell receptor beta chain was sequenced within a study of blood T cell repertoires in COVID-19 (dated by TCRdb to the early 2020s). Broadly, across the study: The collaborator samples originated in the United States, Italy and Spain and spanned the acute and convalescent phases of COVID-19. Subjects who had been exposed to COVID-19, were actively infected with it, or had recovered from it provided the deeply sampled blood TCRbeta repertoires that made up the dataset. The repertoires were released in a freely available public database meant as a resource for research on the immune response to SARS-CoV-2. HLA class I and class II types, where available, came from metadata supplied by the sample provider rather than from assay-based typing. The samples were drawn from the first 160 participants of the ongoing ImmuneRACE study and from 950 to 1,500 subjects provided by 6 global collaborators. The prospective study material was composed of cDNA or gDNA derived from T cells, B-cell-depleted T cells, or PBMCs. Nearly every sample came with metadata listing a de-identified subject ID, COVID-19 status, age in years and sex.

The collaborating institutions used their own protocols to collect whole blood in K2EDTA tubes. For TCRbeta analysis, collaborators shipped samples in one of three forms: frozen whole blood, isolated PBMCs, or DNA extracted from either of those sample types. As encoded in the germline V gene, CDR1 is SGHRS while CDR2 is YFSETQ. Reading from cysteine to phenylalanine, the CDR3 counts 13 amino acids. The read is trimmed to its CDR3 DNA, 39 bases read in frame from base 1. Trimming takes 4 bases from V and 8 bases from J, and the germline ends sit 12 bases apart. Summary of the overall study and its limitations: Clinical and demographic metadata were provided uncurated, with the amount varying by source and participant.

TCRbeta CDR3 regions were amplified from genomic DNA by means of the immunoSEQ Assay, a bias-controlled multiplex PCR. As for the original processing: Nucleated cell counts per sample were estimated from amplification of reference gene primers within the assay. Sequence reads were collapsed and filtered to measure the absolute abundance of every unique TCRbeta CDR3 rearrangement. For each sample, productive Simpson clonality was calculated as the square root of Simpson's diversity index across productive rearrangements. TCRdb limited this immuneACCESS table to in-frame rearrangements with V and J called. A share of clones is missing; checked studies link under half to unresolved V genes, and the rest is unexplained. V and J calls and clone size are given by that table; D and trimming were obtained from the DNA. The sample table records tens of thousands of clones; about 89% of these occur just once. The ten largest clonotypes hold about 17% of the sample.

In regard to this clone: The antigen this receptor binds is unknown. Qualities for individual bases were not recorded, and no much larger clone is one base off.

Sequenced input: peripheral blood. The sequence was obtained from a man aged 60 to 69 with active or convalescent COVID-19. The chain is assembled from TRBV5-1 and TRBJ1-4, with TRBD1 perhaps the D gene, on 5 matching bases. CDR3 protein: CASSPLGQEKLFF. The DNA is TGCGCCAGCAGCCCCCTGGGGCAGGAAAAACTGTTTTTT.